The 27 T cell receptor beta chains in this list originate from one sample, sequenced in a study of T cells in Graves' hyperthyroidism and ophthalmopathy. TCR beta CDR3 region amplification was performed from RNA transcripts. Primed by the HTBI set, a first-round RT-PCR was run on the TCR CDR3. TCRdb passed the multiplex PCR reads through MiXCR, listing each CDR3 protein once. The sample contains around 300,000 distinct CDR3 sequences, 13% of which appear only once. The specimen was blood. The receptors originated from a young woman with Graves' hyperthyroidism that later progressed to Graves' ophthalmopathy.

This clonotype was seen repeatedly, ten times or more. The rearrangement uses TRBV7-2 and TRBJ1-5; no reliable D call. The CDR3 loop spans 15 amino acids. Trimming pared 3 bases from V and 0 bases from J, leaving 9 bases between. Germline lookup yields CDR1 SGHTA and CDR2 FQGNSA. The CDR3 DNA sequence: TGTGCCAGCAGCTTCGGGATTCATAGCAATCAGCCCCAGCATTTT. It encodes CASSFGIHSNQPQHF. The full variable domain, its missing parts supplied by reference TRBV7-2 and TRBJ1-5, is GAGVSQSPSNKVTEKGKDVELRCDPISGHTALYWYRQSLGQGLEFLIYFQGNSAPDKSGLPSDRFSAERTGGSVSTLTIQRTQQEDSAVYLCASSFGIHSNQPQHFGDGTRLSIL.

This clonotype was seen at least ten times. The genes are TRBV20-1 and TRBJ1-1; 8 nucleotides match TRBD1. J gave up 0 bases and V 1 base, and 10 bases lay outside the gene matches. CDR3 size: 17 residues. Germline lookup yields CDR1 DFQATT and CDR2 SNEGSKA (reference sequence). CDR3 in DNA: TGCAGTGCTAGAGTGCTGGACAGGGATAACGTGAACACTGAAGCTTTCTTT. The encoded protein is CSARVLDRDNVNTEAFF.

There are many counts of this clonotype. The V call is TRBV28, the J call TRBJ2-7; TRBD1 matches at 7 bases. The CDR3 has 14 residues. The trim removed 7 bases at V and 7 bases at J, leaving 13 bases unmatched. Per the germline V gene, CDR1 is MDHEN and CDR2 is SYDVKM. CDR3: CASIAWTGSSEQYF. DNA of the CDR3: TGTGCCAGCATTGCATGGACAGGTAGTTCGGAGCAGTACTTC.

This clonotype has at least ten counts. The rearrangement links TRBV10-3 to TRBJ2-7; no clear D gene. Trimming took 4 bases from V and 4 from J, leaving 17 bases between them. The length of the CDR3 is 15 residues. Germline V gene sequence: CDR1 ENHRY, CDR2 SYGVKD. The CDR3 bases are TGTGCCATCAGTGTATTGGGATGGGCTCGATACGAGCAGTACTTC. This codes for CAISVLGWARYEQYF.

To note about this clonotype: At one of its ends the junction is not consistent with the germline gene, which may arise from a read error. The chain uses TRBV28 and TRBJ2-5; D is unclear. The CDR3 runs to 13 residues. The germline CDR1 and CDR2 sequences are MDHEN and SYDVKM. The CDR3: CASSLWALGTQYF. The CDR3 bases are TGTGCCAGCAGTCTATGGGCCCTTGGGACCCAGTACTTC.

This clonotype occurred a few times. A much larger clone is a single base away; this may be a read error. This sequence joins TRBV13 and TRBJ1-3, with TRBD1 matching 7 bases. Germline CDR1 and CDR2: PRHDT and FYEKMQ (reference sequence). J was trimmed by 0 bases and V by 7 bases; bases with no gene match: 9. This CDR3 has 16 amino acids. The CDR3 region is CASNVGQVHSGNTIYF. DNA of the CDR3: TGTGCCAGCAACGTTGGACAGGTCCACTCTGGAAACACCATATATTTT.

This rearrangement joins TRBV28 to TRBJ2-7; 8 nucleotides match TRBD1. Germline loops: CDR1 MDHEN, CDR2 SYDVKM. This CDR3 contains 16 residues. V shed 5 bases, J shed 2 bases, and the junction held 11 bases outside the gene matches. The CDR3 region has the DNA TGTGCCAGCAGTGGCCATTCCGGGACAGGAGCCTACGAGCAGTACTTC. Encoded protein: CASSGHSGTGAYEQYF.

This clonotype was recorded many times. This chain links TRBV30 with TRBJ1-1; D perhaps matches TRBD1 (5 bases). The CDR3 covers 13 residues. Germline CDR1 GTSNPN, CDR2 SVGIG (reference sequence). Trimming removed 0 bases from V and 5 bases from J, with 10 bases in between. The CDR3 coding sequence is TGTGCCTGGAGTGTACGGGGCGGGACTGAAGCTTTCTTT. Amino acids: CAWSVRGGTEAFF. Supplemented by reference TRBV30 and TRBJ1-1, the full variable domain reads SQTIHQWPATLVQPVGSPLSLECTVEGTSNPNLYWYRQAAGRGLQLLFYSVGIGQISSEVPQNLSASRPQDRQFILSSKKLLLSDSGFYLCAWSVRGGTEAFFGQGTRLTVV.

This clonotype was seen more than once but under ten times. CDR3 sequence (DNA): TGCGCCAGCAGCCCCCGTCGAGCCATCGTTGATGAGCAGTTCTTC. Protein product: CASSPRRAIVDEQFF. The J gene is TRBJ2-1, the V gene TRBV4-3; D gene unclear. Trimming cost V 4 bases and J 8 bases, with 18 bases left between them. Germline V lookup: CDR1 LGHNA, CDR2 YSLEER. The CDR3 consists of 15 residues.

As for this clonotype: This sequence may be a read error, since a much larger clone differs from it by one base. J is TRBJ1-4 and V is TRBV18; no definite D call. The CDR3 consists of 13 residues. CDR1 and CDR2 (germline): KGHSH, LQKENI. For the CDR3, the DNA is TGTGCCAGCTCACCACCCATGAGTGAAAACCTGTTTTTT. Residues: CASSPPMSENLFF.

This clonotype was observed at least ten times. The DNA for the CDR3 is TGTGCCAGCAGTTACTCAAGGGGCTACGAGCAGTACTTC. Translation: CASSYSRGYEQYF. The rearrangement links TRBV6-6 to TRBJ2-7, with D possibly TRBD1 on 5 matching bases. V dropped 0 bases and J dropped 3 bases, with 6 bases sitting between them. This CDR3 spans 13 amino acids. The V gene's germline CDR1 is MNHNY and CDR2 SVGAGI (reference sequence).

The sample holds many counts of this clonotype. The chain joins TRBV6-2 or TRBV6-3 to TRBJ1-5; D is ambiguous. In germline, CDR1 is MNHEY, CDR2 SVGEGT. This CDR3 has 15 residues. V was cut by 4 bases and J by 1 base, with 11 bases left in between. The CDR3 protein is CASSSADTSNQPQHF. The CDR3 nucleotides read TGTGCCAGCAGTTCGGCGGATACGAGCAATCAGCCCCAGCATTTT.

This clonotype occurred many times. The J gene is TRBJ2-1, the V gene TRBV20-1, with D unresolved. Per the germline V gene, CDR1 is DFQATT and CDR2 is SNEGSKA (reference sequence). Trimming removed 1 base from V and 0 bases from J, with 13 bases in between. The CDR3 length is 16 residues. This chain's CDR3 is CSARGVFLSSYNEQFF. CDR3 DNA sequence: TGCAGTGCTAGAGGGGTCTTCCTGAGCTCCTACAATGAGCAGTTCTTC.

There are a few counts of this clonotype. The chain couples TRBV4-1 to TRBJ2-7, with 8 bases matching TRBD2. The trim removed 5 bases at V and 6 bases at J, leaving 9 bases unmatched. The CDR3 runs 14 residues. The germline gives CDR1 MGHRA, CDR2 YSYEKL. The CDR3 nucleotides read TGCGCCAGCAGCATAGAGAGTACTAGCGGCGAGCAGTACTTC. It encodes CASSIESTSGEQYF.

The table lists this clonotype with many counts. V usage is TRBV20-1 and J usage is TRBJ2-5; 8 nucleotides align to TRBD1. After removal of 2 bases from V and 3 bases from J, the junction contained 8 bases not matched to a gene. The CDR3 is made up of 15 amino acids. Per the germline V gene, CDR1 is DFQATT and CDR2 is SNEGSKA (reference sequence). CDR3 amino acids: CSARSTTTGEETQYF. The CDR3 region has the DNA TGCAGTGCTAGAAGTACTACGACAGGGGAAGAGACCCAGTACTTC.

This clonotype was counted only a few times. The V gene is TRBV5-1, the J gene TRBJ2-5; 8 positions match TRBD2. From germline, CDR1 is SGHRS and CDR2 YFSETQ. The CDR3 is made up of 19 amino acids. V dropped 3 bases and J dropped 3; count of bases not matched to a gene: 19. CDR3 DNA: TGCGCCAGCAGCTCTGAGGGACTAGAGGGAGTCTACGGGGAAGAGACCCAGTACTTC. Translated, it gives CASSSEGLEGVYGEETQYF.

There are many counts of this clonotype. V and J are TRBV12-3 or TRBV12-4 and TRBJ2-7; TRBD2 agrees at 14 bases. V trimming: 7 bases; J trimming: 1 base; junction bases outside the gene matches: 6. The CDR3 covers 16 residues. CDR3 DNA: TGTGCCAGCACCCTAGGGACTAGCGGGGGTTCCTACGAGCAGTACTTC. Its protein product is CASTLGTSGGSYEQYF.

This clonotype was seen ten or more times. The V gene is TRBV5-1, the J gene TRBJ1-5; no firm D call. In germline, CDR1 is SGHRS, CDR2 YFSETQ. The CDR3 is made up of 14 amino acids. V was shortened by 4 bases and J by 6 bases, with 14 bases between the two germline ends. CDR3 region: CASSRVGGAQPQHF. The CDR3 bases are TGCGCCAGCAGCCGAGTGGGAGGAGCTCAGCCCCAGCATTTT.

This clonotype was counted many times. The rearrangement joins TRBV30 to TRBJ1-1; the D is unclear. Germline V gene sequence: CDR1 GTSNPN, CDR2 SVGIG (reference sequence). This CDR3 is 12 amino acids long. Trimming pared 3 bases from V and 7 bases from J, leaving 12 bases between. The CDR3 nucleotides read TGTGCCTGGAGGTCAGGATACGGTGAAGCTTTCTTT. Its protein is CAWRSGYGEAFF.

The gene calls are TRBV19 and TRBJ1-5, with a weak D call TRBD1 (5 bases). Looked up from germline, CDR1 is LNHDA and CDR2 is SQIVND (reference sequence). Trimming left V 7 bases short and J 5 bases short, with 15 bases between. The CDR3 sequence is 14 residues long. The CDR3 DNA reads as TGTGCCAGTAACACCGGGGAGGGGTATCAGCCCCAGCATTTT. Translating gives CASNTGEGYQPQHF.

Many counts were recorded for this clonotype. The chain carries TRBV20-1 and TRBJ1-1; D is unresolved. This CDR3 is 12 amino acids long. CDR1 DFQATT and CDR2 SNEGSKA come from the germline V gene (reference sequence). With 1 base removed from V and 1 base from J, the gap between germline ends came to 4 bases. The chain's CDR3 is CSARVKNTEAFF. CDR3 nucleotide sequence: TGCAGTGCTAGAGTGAAGAACACTGAAGCTTTCTTT.

This clonotype came up many times. The rearrangement joins TRBV12-5 to TRBJ2-3; D unresolved. The CDR3 is made up of 15 amino acids. Trimming removed 0 bases from V and 1 base from J, with 8 bases in between. The germline V gene encodes CDR1 LGHNT and CDR2 FRNRAP. CDR3 in amino acids: CASGLVTSGTDTQYF. The CDR3 coding sequence is TGTGCTAGTGGTTTGGTAACCTCAGGCACAGATACGCAGTATTTT.

This clonotype occurred many times. The chain links TRBV10-3 to TRBJ1-1, with D tentatively TRBD1 (5 bases). The CDR3 spans 17 residues. CDR1 is ENHRY, CDR2 SYGVKD, per germline. Trimming removed 3 bases from V and 6 bases from J, with 23 bases in between. In DNA form, the CDR3 reads TGTGCCATCAGTGAATCACGGGACCTCATCGCAGGCGCTGAAGCTTTCTTT. This encodes CAISESRDLIAGAEAFF.

This clonotype occurred many times. This chain connects TRBV12-3 or TRBV12-4 to TRBJ1-4, with 8 nucleotides matching TRBD1. Losses at the gene ends were 6 bases for V and 5 bases for J; bases not matched to a gene: 5. This CDR3 contains 14 residues. DNA for the CDR3: TGTGCCAGCAGCAGGACAGGGTCAAATGAAAAACTGTTTTTT. Its protein is CASSRTGSNEKLFF.

The table lists this clonotype with a few counts. This chain uses TRBV6-2 or TRBV6-3 with TRBJ2-1, with D maybe TRBD2 (6 bases). Trimming stripped 4 bases from V and 0 bases from J, with 10 bases between. The CDR3 length is 15 residues. In germline, CDR1 is MNHEY, CDR2 SVGEGT. CDR3 coding DNA: TGTGCCAGCAGTTCTTTCGGGAGCTCCTACAATGAGCAGTTCTTC. Translated, it gives CASSSFGSSYNEQFF.

This clonotype was detected many times. J is TRBJ2-2 and V is TRBV5-1; no definite D call. The germline V and J ends were trimmed by 5 bases and 1 base, with 12 bases remaining between them. Germline CDR1 is SGHRS and CDR2 is YFSETQ. The CDR3 sequence is 15 residues long. The CDR3 protein is CASRTGSGNTGELFF. For the CDR3, the DNA is TGCGCCAGCAGAACGGGTTCAGGGAACACCGGGGAGCTGTTTTTT.

This rearrangement joins TRBV6-6 to TRBJ2-7, with TRBD1 as a possible D gene (6 bases). With 0 bases removed from V and 3 bases from J, the gap between germline ends came to 12 bases. This CDR3 spans 15 amino acids. Germline CDR1 MNHNY, CDR2 SVGAGI (reference sequence). The CDR3 loop reads CASSYSGGSNYEQYF. CDR3 nucleotides: TGTGCCAGCAGTTACTCAGGGGGTAGTAACTACGAGCAGTACTTC.